A selection of T cell receptor beta chains follows, all from one sample in a study of vaccination effects on CD4 cells after COVID-19. No antigen has been assigned to these receptors. TCRdb keeps only in-frame clones here, not all; method: immunoSEQ multiplex PCR. The data contain about 59,000 clones, around 82% of them singletons. Material: CD4+ T cells from PBMCs cultured with HCoV-OC43 spike peptides, obtained after COVID-19 vaccination. The receptors were sampled from a human donor who received a COVID-19 vaccine. Both conserved end residues are part of each CDR3. The D gene is left open where the match is weak. The listing skips clone size in some rows; elsewhere it reads once, few, many or a size class.

TRBD1	few	TRBJ2-2	TRBV7-2	CASSTFTGGITGELFF	TGTGCCAGCAGCACTTTTACAGGGGGCATCACCGGGGAGCTGTTTTTT
NA	few	TRBJ1-1	TRBV6-5	CASKRVPNTEAFF	TGTGCCAGCAAACGGGTTCCGAACACTGAAGCTTTCTTT
NA	once	TRBJ2-5	TRBV7-8	CASSRGETQYF	TGTGCCAGCAGCCGAGGGGAGACCCAGTACTTC
TRBD1	NA	TRBJ2-2	TRBV6-5	CASSYSGTGTGELFF	TGTGCCAGCAGTTACTCCGGGACAGGTACCGGGGAGCTGTTTTTT
NA	NA	TRBJ1-1	TRBV3-1/TRBV3-2	CASSQPGQNTEAFF	TGTGCCAGCAGCCAGCCCGGACAGAACACTGAAGCTTTCTTT
NA	NA	TRBJ2-5	TRBV19	CASSPQGQETQYF	TGTGCCAGTAGTCCTCAGGGTCAAGAGACCCAGTACTTC
TRBD1	NA	TRBJ2-1	TRBV9	CASSHGQGAGEQFF	TGTGCCAGCAGTCACGGACAGGGGGCAGGTGAGCAGTTCTTC
NA	NA	TRBJ2-5	TRBV7-2	CASSLNREETQYF	TGTGCCAGCAGCTTGAACAGGGAAGAGACCCAGTACTTC
TRBD1	NA	TRBJ1-5	TRBV11-2	CASSRQGFNQPQHF	TGTGCCAGCAGTCGACAGGGATTCAATCAGCCCCAGCATTTT
NA	few	TRBJ2-3	TRBV6-6	CASSRQSWGPTDTQYF	TGTGCCAGCAGTCGACAAAGTTGGGGCCCCACAGATACGCAGTATTTT
NA	NA	TRBJ2-3	TRBV5-4	CASSPGTGSTDTQYF	TGTGCCAGCAGCCCCGGGACGGGAAGCACAGATACGCAGTATTTT
NA	NA	TRBJ1-5	TRBV2	CASSAAAGPQHF	TGTGCCAGCAGTGCGGCAGCCGGGCCCCAGCATTTT
NA	NA	TRBJ1-1	TRBV6-5	CASSQLLGTEAFF	TGTGCCAGCAGCCAACTTCTTGGGACTGAAGCTTTCTTT
TRBD1	NA	TRBJ1-1	TRBV11-1	CASSSRGFTEAFF	TGTGCCAGCAGCTCCAGGGGGTTTACTGAAGCTTTCTTT
NA	NA	TRBJ2-2	TRBV2	CASRKVGSNTGELFF	TGTGCCAGCAGGAAGGTGGGCTCGAACACCGGGGAGCTGTTTTTT
NA	NA	TRBJ1-2	TRBV3-1/TRBV3-2	CASSQGNDYGYTF	TGTGCCAGCAGCCAGGGGAATGACTATGGCTACACCTTC
NA	NA	TRBJ2-2	TRBV30	CAWTLGLTTGELFF	TGTGCCTGGACCCTTGGACTTACCACCGGGGAGCTGTTTTTT
NA	NA	TRBJ2-6	TRBV18	CASSLTVFSGANVLTF	TGTGCCAGCTCACTAACAGTTTTCTCTGGGGCCAACGTCCTGACTTTC
NA	once	TRBJ2-4	TRBV4-3	CASSQGLEVGNIQYF	TGCGCCAGCAGCCAAGGACTCGAAGTAGGAAACATTCAGTACTTC
NA	NA	TRBJ2-5	TRBV28	CASTPRVVQETQYF	TGTGCCAGCACCCCGCGGGTAGTTCAAGAGACCCAGTACTTC
NA	NA	TRBJ1-5	TRBV6-2/TRBV6-3	CASSYWVSNQPQHF	TGTGCCAGCAGTTATTGGGTGAGCAATCAGCCCCAGCATTTT
TRBD1	NA	TRBJ1-1	TRBV30	CAWSASRDRATEAFF	TGTGCCTGGAGTGCGTCCCGGGACAGGGCCACTGAAGCTTTCTTT
NA	NA	TRBJ2-3	TRBV5-1	CASSLETDTQYF	TGCGCCAGCAGCTTGGAGACAGATACGCAGTATTTT
NA	once	TRBJ1-5	TRBV5-5	CASSLEYSNQPQHF	TGTGCCAGCAGCTTGGAGTATAGCAATCAGCCCCAGCATTTT
NA	NA	TRBJ2-5	TRBV29-1	CSVDQGGETQYF	TGCAGCGTTGATCAGGGTGGTGAGACCCAGTACTTC
NA	NA	TRBJ1-3	TRBV12-5	CASGLVLVRASGNTIYF	TGTGCTAGTGGTTTGGTACTAGTCAGGGCCTCTGGAAACACCATATATTTT
TRBD1	NA	TRBJ1-1	TRBV6-6	CASRDRGTNTEAFF	TGTGCCAGCAGAGACAGGGGTACGAACACTGAAGCTTTCTTT
NA	NA	TRBJ2-2	TRBV2	CASSLSGHANTGELFF	TGTGCCAGCAGCTTGTCAGGACACGCGAACACCGGGGAGCTGTTTTTT
NA	NA	TRBJ2-3	TRBV23-1	CASSHNLQGPHTQYF	TGCGCCAGCAGTCACAACTTACAGGGCCCACATACGCAGTATTTT
TRBD1	NA	TRBJ2-1	TRBV7-2	CASSLVGTGGVEQFF	TGTGCCAGCAGCTTAGTCGGGACAGGGGGGGTAGAGCAGTTCTTC
NA	NA	TRBJ2-3	TRBV18	CASSPAPGTSTDTQYF	TGTGCCAGCTCACCGGCCCCGGGGACTAGCACAGATACGCAGTATTTT
TRBD1	NA	TRBJ2-1	TRBV2	CASSPGTGYNNEQFF	TGTGCCAGCAGTCCCGGGACAGGCTACAACAATGAGCAGTTCTTC
NA	NA	TRBJ2-2	TRBV25-1	CASSALGPTGELFF	TGTGCCAGCAGTGCACTAGGACCCACCGGGGAGCTGTTTTTT
TRBD1	NA	TRBJ2-3	TRBV5-1	CASSWGQGGTDTQYF	TGCGCCAGCAGCTGGGGACAGGGTGGCACAGATACGCAGTATTTT
NA	NA	TRBJ2-2	TRBV7-9	CASSLFQGTGELFF	TGTGCCAGCAGCTTATTTCAGGGAACCGGGGAGCTGTTTTTT
NA	NA	TRBJ2-3	TRBV5-1	CASSPGTGTRADTQYF	TGCGCCAGCAGCCCCGGGACTGGTACCCGGGCAGATACGCAGTATTTT
TRBD1	NA	TRBJ1-6	TRBV28	CASTLDRVRSPLHF	TGTGCCAGCACCTTGGACAGGGTCCGCTCACCCCTCCACTTT
NA	NA	TRBJ1-5	TRBV20-1	CSASRYHQPQHF	TGCAGTGCTAGTCGGTATCATCAGCCCCAGCATTTT
NA	NA	TRBJ2-2	TRBV3-1/TRBV3-2	CASSQEGQGIREAGELFF	TGTGCCAGCAGCCAAGAGGGGCAGGGGATTAGGGAGGCCGGGGAGCTGTTTTTT
TRBD2	few	TRBJ2-1	TRBV7-3	CASRASGGDNEQFF	TGTGCCAGCAGGGCTAGCGGGGGGGACAATGAGCAGTTCTTC
NA	NA	TRBJ2-2	TRBV19	CASIGGQNTGELFF	TGTGCCAGTATCGGGGGACAGAACACCGGGGAGCTGTTTTTT
NA	NA	TRBJ1-2	TRBV21-1	CASSTSRRQANYGYTF	TGTGCCAGCAGCACCTCTCGGCGACAAGCTAACTATGGCTACACCTTC
NA	NA	TRBJ1-3	TRBV7-9	CASSSNGVRRSGNTIYF	TGTGCCAGCAGCTCAAACGGGGTCAGACGCTCTGGAAACACCATATATTTT
TRBD1	NA	TRBJ1-6	TRBV6-5	CASIRDRAGSPLHF	TGTGCCAGCATCAGGGACAGGGCGGGTTCACCCCTCCACTTT
TRBD1	NA	TRBJ2-2	TRBV18	CASSPGQGARGELFF	TGTGCCAGCTCACCGGGACAGGGGGCCCGCGGGGAGCTGTTTTTT
NA	NA	TRBJ2-5	TRBV11-2	CASSTTRDGGTQYF	TGTGCCAGCAGCACAACCCGGGATGGGGGGACCCAGTACTTC
TRBD1	NA	TRBJ1-6	TRBV15	CATKYRGRDSPLHF	TGTGCCACCAAATACAGGGGGCGCGATTCACCCCTCCACTTT
NA	once	TRBJ1-1	TRBV4-1	CASSPKGYERTEAFF	TGCGCCAGCAGCCCCAAAGGATATGAACGGACTGAAGCTTTCTTT
NA	NA	TRBJ2-1	TRBV5-8	CAAFQSGLGTGEQFF	TGTGCCGCTTTCCAATCAGGGCTCGGCACTGGCGAGCAGTTCTTC
NA	NA	TRBJ1-1	TRBV20-1	CSAGSKREAFF	TGCAGTGCTGGCTCCAAACGAGAAGCTTTCTTT
NA	NA	TRBJ2-2	TRBV5-1	CASSLTGRNTGELFF	TGCGCCAGCAGCTTGACAGGGAGGAACACCGGGGAGCTGTTTTTT